Listed below are T cell receptor beta chains from one sample, sequenced in a study of long-term antiretroviral therapy in people with HIV. Clones were read by immunoSEQ multiplex PCR, and TCRdb kept only the in-frame ones, dropping some. The table includes some 15,000 clones, approximately 90% detected once. The source material was unsorted PBMCs, sampled 6.9 years after starting antiretroviral therapy. All receptors derive from a man between 45 and 60 years old with HIV. Each CDR3 is given without its conserved first and last residue. Each record gives: CDR3 protein, J gene, CDR3 length, clone size, V gene. Clone size is stated in some rows and not others, as once, few, many or a class when expanded.

ASSWNGLAGKETQY,TRBJ2-5,14,NA,TRBV5-6
ASSPGLAYEQY,TRBJ2-7,11,NA,TRBV4-3
ASSLRTKVQNTIY,TRBJ1-3,13,NA,TRBV7-6
ASAGAKNIQY,TRBJ2-4,10,NA,TRBV5-1
ASSPRQVASYEQY,TRBJ2-7,13,NA,TRBV18
ASRTTGVETQY,TRBJ2-5,11,NA,TRBV28
ASSPRTGREETQY,TRBJ2-5,13,NA,TRBV27
ASSQGLAIHEQF,TRBJ2-1,12,NA,TRBV4-2
ASSLAGGTGFYEQY,TRBJ2-7,14,NA,TRBV18
AWSVLGNQPQH,TRBJ1-5,11,once,TRBV30
ASRLAPGELF,TRBJ2-2,10,few,TRBV30
SVDATNTGELF,TRBJ2-2,11,NA,TRBV29-1